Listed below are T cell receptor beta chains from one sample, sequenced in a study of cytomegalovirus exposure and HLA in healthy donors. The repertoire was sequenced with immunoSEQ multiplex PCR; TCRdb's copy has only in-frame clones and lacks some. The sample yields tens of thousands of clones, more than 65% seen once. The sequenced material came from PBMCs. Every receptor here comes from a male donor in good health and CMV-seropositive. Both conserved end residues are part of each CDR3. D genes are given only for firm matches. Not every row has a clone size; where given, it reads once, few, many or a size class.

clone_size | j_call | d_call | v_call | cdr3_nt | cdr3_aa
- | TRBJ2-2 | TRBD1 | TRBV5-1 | TGCGCCAGCACCTACACAGGGGGCTGGACCGGGGAGCTGTTTTTT | CASTYTGGWTGELFF
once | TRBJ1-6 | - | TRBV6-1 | TGTGCCAGCAGGGTCGAGGCAGGGGTTGATTCACCCCTCCACTTT | CASRVEAGVDSPLHF
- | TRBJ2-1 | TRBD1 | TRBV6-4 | TGTGCCAGCAGTCCGTCCGGGACAGGGGGGAATGAGCAGTTCTTC | CASSPSGTGGNEQFF
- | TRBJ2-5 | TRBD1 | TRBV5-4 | TGTGCCAGCAGCGATACAGGGGGTCCGGACACCCAGTACTTC | CASSDTGGPDTQYF
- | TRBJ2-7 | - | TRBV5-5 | TGTGCCAGCAGCTTCCGGCAGGGCCTTATACAGTACTTC | CASSFRQGLIQYF
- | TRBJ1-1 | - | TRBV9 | TGTGCCAGCAGCGCGATGGACGGTAGGGGCACTGAAGCTTTCTTT | CASSAMDGRGTEAFF
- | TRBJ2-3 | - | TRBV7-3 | TGTGCCAGCAGCCCTAGCACAGATACGCAGTATTTT | CASSPSTDTQYF
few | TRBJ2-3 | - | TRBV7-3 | TGTGCCAGCAGCTCTAGTTCCGGCACAGATACGCAGTATTTT | CASSSSSGTDTQYF
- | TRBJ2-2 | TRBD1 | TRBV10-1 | TGCGCCAGCAGGGCCGGGACAGGGTCCGGGGAGCTGTTTTTT | CASRAGTGSGELFF
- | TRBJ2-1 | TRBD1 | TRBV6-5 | TGTGCCAGCAGTAGCTGGACAGGGGACAACGAGCAGTTCTTC | CASSSWTGDNEQFF
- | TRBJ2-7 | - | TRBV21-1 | TGTGCCAGCGGTAACTACGAGCAGTACTTC | CASGNYEQYF
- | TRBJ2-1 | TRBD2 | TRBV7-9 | TGTTCCAGCAGCCCCCTCGCGGGAGGCTCCTACAATGAGCAGTTCTTC | CSSSPLAGGSYNEQFF
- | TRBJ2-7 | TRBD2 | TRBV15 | TGTGCCACCAGCAGGGGGGGGGACGGCGCCTACGAGCAGTACTTC | CATSRGGDGAYEQYF
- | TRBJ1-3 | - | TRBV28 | TGTGCCAGCCGGGAGGGAGTCTCTGGAAACACCATATATTTT | CASREGVSGNTIYF
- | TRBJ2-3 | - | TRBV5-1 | TGCGCCAGCAGCGCACGACAGGGCACAGATACGCAGTATTTT | CASSARQGTDTQYF
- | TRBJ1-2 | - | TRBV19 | TGTGCCAGTAGTATCGTGGGGGCCTGGGGCTACACCTTC | CASSIVGAWGYTF
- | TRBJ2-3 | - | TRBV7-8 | TGTGCCAGCAGCTCCGGACAGACTCTACGCACAGATACGCAGTATTTT | CASSSGQTLRTDTQYF
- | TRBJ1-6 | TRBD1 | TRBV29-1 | TGCAGCGTCCAGGAGACAGGGGGCGGAACTTCACCCCTCCACTTT | CSVQETGGGTSPLHF
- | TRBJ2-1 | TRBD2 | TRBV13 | TGTGCCAGCAGCCTATGGACTAGCGGGAACAATGAGCAGTTCTTC | CASSLWTSGNNEQFF
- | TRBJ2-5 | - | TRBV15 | TGTGCCACCAGCAGAGAGCTTCGGGAGACCCAGTACTTC | CATSRELRETQYF
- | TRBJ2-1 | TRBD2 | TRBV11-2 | TGTGCCAGCAGCCGGGGACTAGCGGGGTACCAGGAGCAGTTCTTC | CASSRGLAGYQEQFF
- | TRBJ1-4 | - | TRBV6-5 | TGTGCCAGCAGTTACTCGCAGACTTTGACTAATGAAAAACTGTTTTTT | CASSYSQTLTNEKLFF
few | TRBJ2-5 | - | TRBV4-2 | TGTGCCAGCAGCCAAGATTATCGGGGACAAGAGACCCAGTACTTC | CASSQDYRGQETQYF
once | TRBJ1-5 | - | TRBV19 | TGTGCCAGTAGTCCCCCCCGACGGGGCAATCAGCCCCAGCATTTT | CASSPPRRGNQPQHF
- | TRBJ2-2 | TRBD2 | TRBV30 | TGTGCCTGGAGGAGCGGGACCCTCCGCACCGGGGAGCTGTTTTTT | CAWRSGTLRTGELFF
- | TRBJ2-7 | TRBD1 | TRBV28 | TGTGCCAGCGGGATCCCGGGACAGGGGTACGAGCAGTACTTC | CASGIPGQGYEQYF
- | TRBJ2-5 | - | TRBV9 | TGTGCCAGCAGCCCGAGTTTTGGAGAAGAGACCCAGTACTTC | CASSPSFGEETQYF
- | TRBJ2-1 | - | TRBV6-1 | TGTGCCAGCAGTGAGAGGGCAGATGAGCAGTTCTTC | CASSERADEQFF
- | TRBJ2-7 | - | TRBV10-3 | TGTGCCATCAACCCTGACAGCTCCTACGAGCAGTACTTC | CAINPDSSYEQYF
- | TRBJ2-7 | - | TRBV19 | TGTGCCAGTTCAGGGTCTGGCCACGAGCAGTACTTC | CASSGSGHEQYF
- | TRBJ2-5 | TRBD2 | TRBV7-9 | TGTGCCAGCAGCTTAAGGCCAGCGGGGGCGCAAGAGACCCAGTACTTC | CASSLRPAGAQETQYF
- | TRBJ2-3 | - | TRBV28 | TGTGCCAGCAGTCCTAGGACAGATTACACAGATACGCAGTATTTT | CASSPRTDYTDTQYF